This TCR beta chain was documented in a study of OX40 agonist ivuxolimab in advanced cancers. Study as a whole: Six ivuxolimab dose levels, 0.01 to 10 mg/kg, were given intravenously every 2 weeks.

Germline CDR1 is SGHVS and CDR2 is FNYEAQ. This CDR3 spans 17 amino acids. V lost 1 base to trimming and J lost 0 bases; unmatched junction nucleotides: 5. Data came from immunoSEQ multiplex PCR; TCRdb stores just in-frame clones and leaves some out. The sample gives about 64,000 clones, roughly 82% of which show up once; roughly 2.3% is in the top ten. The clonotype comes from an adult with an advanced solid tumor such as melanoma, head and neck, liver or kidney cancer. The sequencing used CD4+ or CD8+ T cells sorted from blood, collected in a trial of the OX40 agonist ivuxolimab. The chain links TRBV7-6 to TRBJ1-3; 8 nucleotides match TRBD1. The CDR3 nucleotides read TGTGCCAGCAGCTTAGAGGCCAGGGGGCTCTCTGGAAACACCATATATTTT. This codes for CASSLEARGLSGNTIYF.